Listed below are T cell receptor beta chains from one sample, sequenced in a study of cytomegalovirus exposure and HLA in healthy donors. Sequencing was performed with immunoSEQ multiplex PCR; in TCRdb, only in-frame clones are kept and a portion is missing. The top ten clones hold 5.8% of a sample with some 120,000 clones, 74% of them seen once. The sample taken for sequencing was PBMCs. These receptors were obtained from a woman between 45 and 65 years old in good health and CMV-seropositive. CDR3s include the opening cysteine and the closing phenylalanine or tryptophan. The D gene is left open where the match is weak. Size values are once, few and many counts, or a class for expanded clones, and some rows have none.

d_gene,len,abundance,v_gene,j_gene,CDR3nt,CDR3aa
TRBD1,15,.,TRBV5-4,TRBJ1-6,TGTGCCAGCAGCCTCAGACAGGGTAGTAATTCACCCCTCCACTTT,CASSLRQGSNSPLHF
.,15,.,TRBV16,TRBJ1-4,TGTGCCAGCAGCCCCACCCGGACAGTTAATGAAAAACTGTTTTTT,CASSPTRTVNEKLFF
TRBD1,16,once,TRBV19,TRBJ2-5,TGTGCCAGTAGTCCCCATACAGGGGCCTTTCGGGAGACCCAGTACTTC,CASSPHTGAFRETQYF
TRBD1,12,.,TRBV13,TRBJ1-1,TGTGCCAGCAGCCCTCAGGGGGACGGAGCTTTCTTT,CASSPQGDGAFF
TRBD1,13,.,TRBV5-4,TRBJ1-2,TGTGCCAGCAGCGTCGACAGGGGCTATGGCTACACCTTC,CASSVDRGYGYTF
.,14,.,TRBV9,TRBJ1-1,TGTGCCAGCAGCCCCCAAACAGGGCGCGGCGAAGCTTTCTTT,CASSPQTGRGEAFF
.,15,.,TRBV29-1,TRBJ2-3,TGCAGCGTTGAAGACGGGGTAAAGAGCACAGATACGCAGTATTTT,CSVEDGVKSTDTQYF
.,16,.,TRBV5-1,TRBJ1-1,TGCGCCAGCAGCCTGCTCCCTACAGGGTCGAACACTGAAGCTTTCTTT,CASSLLPTGSNTEAFF
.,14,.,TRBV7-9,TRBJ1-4,TGTTCCAGCAGCTTAGCCAGGAATAATGAAAAACTGTTTTTT,CSSSLARNNEKLFF
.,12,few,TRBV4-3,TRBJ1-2,TGCGCCAGCAGCCAAGACTCTTATGGCTACACCTTC,CASSQDSYGYTF
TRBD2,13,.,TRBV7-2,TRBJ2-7,TGTGCCAGCAGCCTCCGGGGGGTCTACGAGCAGTACTTC,CASSLRGVYEQYF
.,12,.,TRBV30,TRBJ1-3,TGTGCCTCCGGGGGGGGTGGAAACACCATATATTTT,CASGGGGNTIYF
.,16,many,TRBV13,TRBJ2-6,TGTGCCAGCAGCATCCGAACGGTTCGTGGGGCCAACGTCCTGACTTTC,CASSIRTVRGANVLTF
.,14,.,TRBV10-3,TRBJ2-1,TGTGCCATCAGGCTACTTCAGGACTCGGCTGAGCAGTTCTTC,CAIRLLQDSAEQFF
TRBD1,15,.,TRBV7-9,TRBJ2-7,TGTGCCAGCAGCTTACTAGGGACAGAGGGATTCGAGCAGTACTTC,CASSLLGTEGFEQYF